This entry is about one T cell receptor (beta chain). Deletions cut 4 bases from V and 6 bases from J, with 13 bases between. The V gene's germline CDR1 is SGHRS and CDR2 YFSETQ. This CDR3 region has 13 residues. The sample originates from a study of T cell responses to AZD1222 COVID-19 vaccine. TCRdb keeps only in-frame clones here, not all; method: immunoSEQ multiplex PCR. Of over 45,000 clones detected, more than 80% appear once; the ten largest clones hold roughly 15%. The receptor's source is an adult who received the AZD1222 COVID-19 vaccine. The J gene is TRBJ1-1, the V gene TRBV5-1; D ambiguous. This specimen consisted of peripheral blood, obtained 28 days after the second AZD1222 dose. The CDR3 here is CASSLIPGAEAFF. CDR3 in DNA: TGCGCCAGCAGCCTGATCCCGGGAGCTGAAGCTTTCTTT.